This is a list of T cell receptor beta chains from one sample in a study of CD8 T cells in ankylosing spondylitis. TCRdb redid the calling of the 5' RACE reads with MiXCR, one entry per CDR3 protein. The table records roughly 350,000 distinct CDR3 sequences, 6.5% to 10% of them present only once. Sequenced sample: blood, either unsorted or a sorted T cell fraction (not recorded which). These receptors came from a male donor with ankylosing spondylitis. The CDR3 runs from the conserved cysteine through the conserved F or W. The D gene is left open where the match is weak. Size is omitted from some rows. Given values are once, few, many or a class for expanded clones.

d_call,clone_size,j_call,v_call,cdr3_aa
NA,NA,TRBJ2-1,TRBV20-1,CSAPPRDPPKVEQFF
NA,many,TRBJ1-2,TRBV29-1,CSVEDPGNTF
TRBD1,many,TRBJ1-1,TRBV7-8,CASSLETTGTGGNTEAFF
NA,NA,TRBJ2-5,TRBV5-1,CASSPSRAGETQYF
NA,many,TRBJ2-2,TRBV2,CASSPTPNTGELFF
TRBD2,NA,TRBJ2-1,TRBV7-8,CASSLGGTSGRNNEQFF
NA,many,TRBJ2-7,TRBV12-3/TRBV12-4,CASSPGTMSSYEQYF
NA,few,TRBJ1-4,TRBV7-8,CASTPRAATNEKLFF
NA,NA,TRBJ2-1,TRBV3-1,CASSPPGEEIPEFF
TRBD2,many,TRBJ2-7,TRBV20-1,CSASSLAGVVYDEQYF
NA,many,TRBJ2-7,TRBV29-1,CSVTLWGSYEQYF
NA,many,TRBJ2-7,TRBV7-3,CASSLGAGPYEQYF
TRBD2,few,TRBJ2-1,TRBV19,CASTQTSFNEQFF
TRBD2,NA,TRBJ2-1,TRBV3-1,CASSPPGLAGEVQFF
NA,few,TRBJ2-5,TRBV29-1,CSAAPRAPEETQYF
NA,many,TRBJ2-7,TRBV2,CASSGFSEQYF
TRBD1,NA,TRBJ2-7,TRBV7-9,CASSLTQTGKGEQYF
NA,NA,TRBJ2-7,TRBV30,CAWSSGHEYEQYF
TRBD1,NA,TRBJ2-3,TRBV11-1,CATQGARSTDTQYF
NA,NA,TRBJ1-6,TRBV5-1,CASSLGSGSSYNSPLHF
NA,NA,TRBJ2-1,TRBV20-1,CSARVSGNEQFF
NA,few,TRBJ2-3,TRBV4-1,CASSHPGEARGTDTQYF
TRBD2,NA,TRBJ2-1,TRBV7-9,CASSYCGLANEQFF
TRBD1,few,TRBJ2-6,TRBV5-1,CASSPTGSSGANVLTF
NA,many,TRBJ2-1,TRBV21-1,CASSKNTGTGVYNEQFF
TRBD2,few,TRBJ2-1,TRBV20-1,CSARNLAGAPGEQFF
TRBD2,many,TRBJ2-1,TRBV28,CASSPAGTSDEQFF
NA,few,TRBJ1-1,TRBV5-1,CASSSMGGKNTEAFF
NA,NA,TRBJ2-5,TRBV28,CASIDGGRETQYF
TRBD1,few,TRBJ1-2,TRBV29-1,CSVENGQGVYGYTF
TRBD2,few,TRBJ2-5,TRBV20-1,CSAQTSGRETQYF
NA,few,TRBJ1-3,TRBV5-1,CASSPGHRGNTIYF